This TCR beta chain is from a study of shared clonotypes between healthy human individuals. Study-wide background: A couple of women and a few men aged 18 to 49 made up the donors.

Authors' processing steps: ImmunoSEQ supplied junction-only sequences lacking quality scores, so filtering was different. The protocol was immunoSEQ multiplex PCR, while the TCRdb copy is restricted to in-frame clones and leaves out a portion. The V and J calls and clone size are taken from that table; D and trimming were inferred from the DNA. The sample consists of about 1,800,000 clones, about 95% of them appearing once. Naive CD8 cells lacked CD45RO and underwent positive selection for CCR7, leaving out terminally differentiated effector memory CD45RA+ cells. Donors, without exception, were Caucasian adults residing in Nashville, Tennessee. Findings of the study overall: Deeper or shallower sequencing was expected to change how clonotypes are shared among donors.

Concerning this clone itself: The antigen is not known.

The CDR3 has 12 residues. Germline lookup yields CDR1 SEHNR and CDR2 FQNEAQ (reference sequence). Trimming stripped 5 bases from V and 4 bases from J, with 9 bases between. The sequencing input was naive CD8+ T cells sorted from blood. V gene TRBV7-9 combines with J gene TRBJ2-7; D gene ambiguous. This receptor was obtained from a man between 18 and 29 years old in good health. CDR3 DNA: TGTGCCAGCAGCCCGTCGGTTTACGAGCAGTACTTC. Residues: CASSPSVYEQYF.